The clone carrying this T cell receptor (beta chain) was seen a few times. Its antigen remains unidentified. Time point meaning: newly diagnosed GD, antithyroid drugs for less than 3 months. The TCR library used RNA extracted from PBMCs. The patients included were those that came from an endocrinology department in Xi'an, China. This specimen belongs to a study of regulatory T cells in long-lasting Graves disease. Study results and caveats: Authors noted too few samples as a limitation.

Arm-PCR of CDR3 regions and iRepertoire HTBI primers were used to build TCR beta libraries. TCRdb analysed the multiplex PCR reads with MiXCR anew, one entry per CDR3 protein. The sample lists 400,000 to 500,000 distinct CDR3 sequences, around 15% seen once, with roughly a tenth in the top ten. These data were also reused for a study on T cells in Graves' hyperthyroidism and ophthalmopathy.

The origin of this receptor is a woman between 25 and 40 years old with Graves disease. Specimen: peripheral blood mononuclear cells (PBMCs), collected at new diagnosis, from a patient treated with antithyroid drugs.

The DNA for the CDR3 is TGTGCCAGCAGCTTGGAGGAGGGGAGCGCCCTAAATGGCTACACCTTC. Encoded protein: CASSLEEGSALNGYTF. This chain links TRBV5-8 with TRBJ1-2; tentatively, D is TRBD1 (5 bases). The CDR3 covers 16 residues. Looked up from germline, CDR1 is SGHTS and CDR2 is YDEGEE. Deletions cut 0 bases from V and 6 bases from J, with 18 bases between.